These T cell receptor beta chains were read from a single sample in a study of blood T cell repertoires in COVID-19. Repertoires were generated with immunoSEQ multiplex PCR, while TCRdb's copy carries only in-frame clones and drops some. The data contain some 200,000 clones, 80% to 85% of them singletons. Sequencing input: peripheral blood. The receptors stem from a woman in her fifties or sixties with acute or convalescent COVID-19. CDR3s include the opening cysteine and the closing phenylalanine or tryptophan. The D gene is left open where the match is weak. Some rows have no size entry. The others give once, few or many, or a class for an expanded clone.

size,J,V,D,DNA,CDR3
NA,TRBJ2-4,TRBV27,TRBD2,TGTGCCAGCATGGTAGCGGGGGGGCCCAAAAACATTCAGTACTTC,CASMVAGGPKNIQYF
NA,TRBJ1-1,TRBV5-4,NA,TGTGCCAGCAGCTTGCGCCTGGCCAGGCGGAGAGGGGGAAGTGTCTTT,CASSLRLARRRGGSVF
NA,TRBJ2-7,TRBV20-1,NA,TGCAGTGCTAGTGGGACGGGAAGCTCCTACGAGCAGTACTTC,CSASGTGSSYEQYF
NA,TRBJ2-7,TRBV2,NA,TGTGCCAGCAGTTTCGGAGCGGCTAGCTCAACGATGCAGTACTTC,CASSFGAASSTMQYF
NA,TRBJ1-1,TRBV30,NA,TGTGCCTGGAGTTACGGGGGGAAGGCTGAAGCTTTCTTT,CAWSYGGKAEAFF
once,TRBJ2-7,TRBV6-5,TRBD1,TGTGCCAGCATCTCGACAGGGACCTACGAGCAGTACTTC,CASISTGTYEQYF
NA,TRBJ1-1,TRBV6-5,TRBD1,TGTGCCAGCCGGAACAGGGGGGTCGGGTCCACTGAAGCTTTCTTT,CASRNRGVGSTEAFF
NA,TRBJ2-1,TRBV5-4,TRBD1,TGTGCCAGCAGCCCTAGGACAGGGGGCAATGAGCAGTTCTTC,CASSPRTGGNEQFF
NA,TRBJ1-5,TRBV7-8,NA,TGTGCCAGCAGCCCACTAGTCAGAAGCAATCAGCCCCAGCATTTT,CASSPLVRSNQPQHF
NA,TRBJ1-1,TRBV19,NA,TGTGCCAGTAGTCCACTGGAGGCGAACACTGAAGCTTTCTTT,CASSPLEANTEAFF